Below are 4 T cell receptor beta chains sequenced from a single sample in a study of regulatory T cells in long-lasting Graves disease. Time point here: newly diagnosed GD, antithyroid drugs for less than 3 months. PBMC RNA served as the TCR library source. Arm-PCR of CDR3 regions and iRepertoire HTBI primers were the basis on which TCR beta libraries were built. Each CDR3 protein is one row after TCRdb ran MiXCR on the multiplex PCR reads. Among fewer than 650,000 distinct CDR3 sequences, around 15% were seen once, and the ten largest hold approximately 20%. The same specimen was also included in a second study, on T cells in Graves' hyperthyroidism and ophthalmopathy.

The sequences come from peripheral blood mononuclear cells (PBMCs), collected at new diagnosis, from a patient treated with antithyroid drugs. These receptors were obtained from a woman aged 30 to 39 with Graves disease.

This clonotype was observed many times. The chain recombines TRBV11-2 with TRBJ2-1; tentatively, D is TRBD2 (5 bases). This CDR3 is 11 amino acids long. Germline V gives CDR1 SGHAT, CDR2 FQNNGV. V was pared by 8 bases and J by 9 bases, with 11 bases between. The CDR3 sequence: CASRGVVEQFF. The DNA of the CDR3 is TGTGCCAGCCGGGGAGTTGTTGAGCAGTTCTTC.

For the CDR3, the DNA is TGTGCCAGCAGCCAGCCAACTAGCGGGGGGATAGACAATGAGCAGTTCTTC. Protein product: CASSQPTSGGIDNEQFF. The chain uses TRBV4-2 and TRBJ2-1; 12 bases are shared with TRBD2. This CDR3 comprises 17 residues. Per the germline V gene, CDR1 is LGHNA and CDR2 is YNFKEQ. V was clipped by 3 bases and J by 5 bases; unmatched bases: 8.

The chain combines TRBV18 with TRBJ2-1; TRBD1 matches at 9 bases. This CDR3 is built from 13 residues. Unmatched junction bases numbered 4, after V lost 3 bases and J lost 10 bases. Germline V gene data show CDR1 as KGHSH and CDR2 as LQKENI. The CDR3 spells CASSPGTGLEQFF. The CDR3 DNA sequence: TGTGCCAGCTCACCGGGGACAGGGTTAGAGCAGTTCTTC.

V and J are TRBV6-5 and TRBJ2-6; TRBD1 aligns across 7 bases. CDR3 size: 21 residues. V lost 0 bases to trimming and J lost 3 bases; unmatched junction nucleotides: 17. Germline V gene sequence: CDR1 MNHEY, CDR2 SVGAGI. Here the CDR3 DNA reads TGTGCCAGCAGTTACTCGCCAGTATGGGGACAGCGTCCCTTTGGGGCCAACGTCCTGACTTTC. Translated: CASSYSPVWGQRPFGANVLTF.